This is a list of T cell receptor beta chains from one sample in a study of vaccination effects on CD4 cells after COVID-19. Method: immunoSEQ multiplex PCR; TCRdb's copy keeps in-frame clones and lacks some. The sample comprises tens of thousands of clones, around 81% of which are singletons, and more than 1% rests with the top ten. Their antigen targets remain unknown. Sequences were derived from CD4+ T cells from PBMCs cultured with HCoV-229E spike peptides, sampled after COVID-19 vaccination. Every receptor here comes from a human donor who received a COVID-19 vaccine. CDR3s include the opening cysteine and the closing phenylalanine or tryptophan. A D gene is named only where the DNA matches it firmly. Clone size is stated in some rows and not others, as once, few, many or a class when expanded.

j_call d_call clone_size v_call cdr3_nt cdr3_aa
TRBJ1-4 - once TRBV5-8 TGTGCCAGCAGGCGCACGGGGGGGGGCGAAAAACTGTTTTTT CASRRTGGGEKLFF
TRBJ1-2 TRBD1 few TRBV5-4 TGTGCCAGCAGCTTGTTGCCCAGGGGGGGCTACACCTTC CASSLLPRGGYTF
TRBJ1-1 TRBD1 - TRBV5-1 TGCGCCAGCAGCTTTACAGGGGACGGAGCTTTCTTT CASSFTGDGAFF
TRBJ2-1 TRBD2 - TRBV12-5 TGTGCTAGTGGTAGAAGCGGGGGGGATGAGCAGTTCTTC CASGRSGGDEQFF
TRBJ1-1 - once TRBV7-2 TGTGCCAGCAGCTTAAGGACAGCCAAAGAAGCTTTCTTT CASSLRTAKEAFF
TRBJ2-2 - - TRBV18 TGTGCCAGCTCACTCATACAGGGTACCGGGGAGCTGTTTTTT CASSLIQGTGELFF
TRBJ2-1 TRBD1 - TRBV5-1 TGCGCCAGCAGCTTCGGGACAGAGATTAATGAGCAGTTCTTC CASSFGTEINEQFF
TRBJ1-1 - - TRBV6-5 TGTGCCAGCTTGCCCTTCCCACCAGGTAGCACTGAAGCTTTCTTT CASLPFPPGSTEAFF
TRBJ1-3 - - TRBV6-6 TGTGCCAGCAGTGGAGGCACTGGAAACACCATATATTTT CASSGGTGNTIYF
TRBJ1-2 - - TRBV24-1 TGTGCCACCAGTGATTCGGCGCGTACGACAATCAACTATGGCTACACCTTC CATSDSARTTINYGYTF
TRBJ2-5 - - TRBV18 TGTGCCAGCTCACCATTAAGAGCAGGCCAAGAGACCCAGTACTTC CASSPLRAGQETQYF
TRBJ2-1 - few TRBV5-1 TGCGCCAGCAGCTTGCTATCCACGAGCTCCTACAATGAGCAGTTCTTC CASSLLSTSSYNEQFF
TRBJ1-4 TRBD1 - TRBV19 TGTGCCAGTAGTTGGGCGGACAGGACTAATGAAAAACTGTTTTTT CASSWADRTNEKLFF
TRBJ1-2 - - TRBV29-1 TGCAGCGTGGGGACCCAAGCTAACTATGGCTACACCTTC CSVGTQANYGYTF
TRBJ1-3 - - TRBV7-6 TGTGCCAGCAGCCCCGTTGGGGGGGCTAATTCTGGAAACACCATATATTTT CASSPVGGANSGNTIYF
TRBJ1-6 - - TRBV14 TGTGCCAGCAGCCAAGTTGAAGGATCACCCCTCCACTTT CASSQVEGSPLHF
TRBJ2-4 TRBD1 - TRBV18 TGTGCCAGCTCGGACAGGGAGGCCAAAAACATTCAGTACTTC CASSDREAKNIQYF
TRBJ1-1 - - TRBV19 TGTGCCAGTATAACAGGTCAAGGCACTGAAGCTTTCTTT CASITGQGTEAFF
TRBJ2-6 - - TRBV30 TGTGCCTGGAGGGCAGGCTCTGGGGCCAACGTCCTGACTTTC CAWRAGSGANVLTF
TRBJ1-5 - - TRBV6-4 TGTGCCAGCAGTGTTGGGAACAATCAGCCCCAGCATTTT CASSVGNNQPQHF
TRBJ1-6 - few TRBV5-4 TGTGCCAGCACCAGATCGGAGCGAGGGCGTAATTCACCCCTCCACTTT CASTRSERGRNSPLHF
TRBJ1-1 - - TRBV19 TGTGCCAGTAGAACACTGACGGCAGGGTTTAACACTGAAGCTTTCTTT CASRTLTAGFNTEAFF
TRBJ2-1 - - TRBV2 TGTGCCAGCAGTTCTCCCGGGAGAAGAGACTGGAGCTCCTACAATGAGCAGTTCTTC CASSSPGRRDWSSYNEQFF
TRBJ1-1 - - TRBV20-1 TGCAGTGCTAGTACAGCCTTCATGAACACTGAAGCTTTCTTT CSASTAFMNTEAFF
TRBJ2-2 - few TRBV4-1 TGCGCCAGCAGCCAAGGTTTCAAACCGGACTGGGGGAGGCTAGAGAACACCGGGGAGCTGTTTTTT CASSQGFKPDWGRLENTGELFF
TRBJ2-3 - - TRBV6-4 TGTGCCAGCAGTACAGGGAGGGCAGATACGCAGTATTTT CASSTGRADTQYF
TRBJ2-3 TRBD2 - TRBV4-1 TGCGCCAGCAGCCAAGTCGGACTAGCGGGGGGTCCTAGCACAGATACGCAGTATTTT CASSQVGLAGGPSTDTQYF
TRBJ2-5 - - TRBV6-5 TGTGCCAGCACAAGGGGCAGGGCACAAGAGACCCAGTACTTC CASTRGRAQETQYF
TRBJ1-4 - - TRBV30 TGTGCCTGGAGTGCCACGGGGTCGGCTAATGAAAAACTGTTTTTT CAWSATGSANEKLFF
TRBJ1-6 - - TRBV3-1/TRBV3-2 TGTGCCAGCAGCCAGGCGGGGGTTAGAAAGAATTCACCCCTCCACTTT CASSQAGVRKNSPLHF
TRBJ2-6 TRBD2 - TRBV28 TGTGCCAGCAGTTCGGGGGGTGCGGGCTCTGGGGCCAACGTCCTGACTTTC CASSSGGAGSGANVLTF
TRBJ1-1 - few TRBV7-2 TGTGCCAGCAGCTTTGCAGGCCACACTGAAGCTTTCTTT CASSFAGHTEAFF
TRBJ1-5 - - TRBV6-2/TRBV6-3 TGTGCCAGCAGTCACAACAGGGTTGATCAGCCCCAGCATTTT CASSHNRVDQPQHF
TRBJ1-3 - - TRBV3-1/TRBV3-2 TGTGCCAGCAGCCCAAGGGGGGCAGGGGTTGGAAACACCATATATTTT CASSPRGAGVGNTIYF
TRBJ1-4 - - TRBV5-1 TGCGCCAGCAGCGGAACCGGGGCAACTAATGAAAAACTGTTTTTT CASSGTGATNEKLFF
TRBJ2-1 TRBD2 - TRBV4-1 TGCGCCAGCAGCCAGGCGCGGGGGGGCTACAATGAGCAGTTCTTC CASSQARGGYNEQFF
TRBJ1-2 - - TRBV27 TGTGCCAGCAGTTCCAGCCCGGGACAATACTATGGCTACACCTTC CASSSSPGQYYGYTF
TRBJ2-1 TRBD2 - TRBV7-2 TGTGCCAGCAGCTTCGGCGGGGGGAGGGCCAATGAGCAGTTCTTC CASSFGGGRANEQFF
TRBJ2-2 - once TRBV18 TGTGCCAGCTCACCACTACGTCACAGGGTCCTTTCCCGCACCGGGGAGCTGTTTTTT CASSPLRHRVLSRTGELFF
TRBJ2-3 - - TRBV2 TGTGCCAGCCGGGTCGCCAGAGATACGCAGTATTTT CASRVARDTQYF
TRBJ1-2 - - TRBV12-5 TGTGCTAGTGGTGTCTACCATGGCTACACCTTC CASGVYHGYTF
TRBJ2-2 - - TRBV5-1 TGCGCCAGCAACCCCTGGTTAGGGACGAACACCGGGGAGCTGTTTTTT CASNPWLGTNTGELFF
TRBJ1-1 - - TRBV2 TGTGCCAGCAGTGGGCAGGGGAACACTGAAGCTTTCTTT CASSGQGNTEAFF
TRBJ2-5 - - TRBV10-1 TGCGCCAGCAGTGATCACGTAGGCGGTGAGACCCAGTACTTC CASSDHVGGETQYF
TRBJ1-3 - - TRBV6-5 TGTGCCAGCAAGAGAAACAGGGCCTCTGGAAACACCATATATTTT CASKRNRASGNTIYF
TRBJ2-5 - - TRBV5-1 TGCGCCAGCAGCTTGGCCGGTTACGGACAAGAGACCCAGTACTTC CASSLAGYGQETQYF